Listed below are T cell receptor beta chains from one sample, sequenced in a study of sequential checkpoint blockade in melanoma. This table comes from immunoSEQ multiplex PCR, and its TCRdb copy is limited to in-frame clones, with some not included. This sample yields 30,000 to 40,000 clones, of which about 88% are seen a single time; over 10% belongs to the top ten. The material sequenced was CD8+ T cells sorted from blood (inferred from file names), taken from a patient given nivolumab and ipilimumab in sequence. The receptors were gathered from a human donor with melanoma. The CDR3 runs from the conserved cysteine through the conserved F or W. A D gene is named only where the DNA matches it firmly. Size is omitted from some rows. Given values are once, few, many or a class for expanded clones.

once	NA	TRBV15	TRBJ2-5	CATSTPRGETQYF	TGTGCCACCAGCACCCCTAGAGGGGAGACCCAGTACTTC
NA	NA	TRBV30	TRBJ1-5	CAWSVQSNQPQHF	TGTGCCTGGAGTGTACAAAGCAATCAGCCCCAGCATTTT
NA	TRBD1	TRBV27	TRBJ2-5	CASSGFKRDRGLETQYF	TGTGCCAGCAGTGGCTTCAAGCGGGACAGGGGGCTGGAGACCCAGTACTTC
once	TRBD1	TRBV7-9	TRBJ2-1	CASTYRGDRDWNEQFF	TGTGCCAGCACCTACCGGGGGGACAGGGACTGGAATGAGCAGTTCTTC
NA	TRBD1	TRBV27	TRBJ1-2	CASSFQGARAYGYTF	TGTGCCAGCAGTTTCCAGGGGGCTCGTGCCTATGGCTACACCTTC
NA	NA	TRBV4-2	TRBJ1-3	CASTPGGRVDTIYF	TGTGCCAGCACCCCGGGGGGTAGGGTGGACACCATATATTTT
NA	NA	TRBV7-6	TRBJ2-7	CASSGQSYEQYF	TGTGCCAGCAGCGGACAGTCCTACGAGCAGTACTTC
NA	TRBD2	TRBV9	TRBJ2-7	CASRGPGLALYF	TGTGCCAGCAGGGGCCCAGGACTAGCGTTGTACTTC
NA	TRBD2	TRBV4-3	TRBJ2-1	CASSQALAGGSYNEQFF	TGCGCCAGCAGCCAGGCCTTAGCGGGAGGCTCCTACAATGAGCAGTTCTTC
once	TRBD2	TRBV10-3	TRBJ2-7	CAIRPFGLASYEQYF	TGTGCCATCAGACCCTTCGGACTAGCTTCGTACGAGCAGTACTTC
NA	NA	TRBV14	TRBJ2-7	CASSSTQQGLYEQYF	TGTGCCAGCAGCAGTACGCAGCAGGGTCTCTACGAGCAGTACTTC
NA	NA	TRBV6-5	TRBJ1-1	CASSYSVGRTEAFF	TGTGCCAGCAGTTACTCGGTGGGGAGGACTGAAGCTTTCTTT
NA	NA	TRBV2	TRBJ2-3	CASRRADTQYF	TGTGCCAGCAGACGGGCAGATACGCAGTATTTT
NA	NA	TRBV30	TRBJ1-5	CAWSSLPGMSNQPQHF	TGTGCCTGGAGTAGTCTTCCGGGGATGAGCAATCAGCCCCAGCATTTT
NA	NA	TRBV6-5	TRBJ1-1	CASSYTREVEAFF	TGTGCCAGCAGTTATACAAGGGAGGTTGAAGCTTTCTTT
NA	NA	TRBV7-9	TRBJ1-3	CASSWEGNTIYF	TGTGCCAGCAGCTGGGAGGGAAACACCATATATTTT
NA	TRBD2	TRBV27	TRBJ2-7	CASSLSLAGYHEQYF	TGTGCCAGCAGTTTATCCTTAGCGGGGTACCACGAGCAGTACTTC
NA	NA	TRBV6-5	TRBJ1-1	CASTSNVGGNTEAFF	TGTGCCAGCACCTCCAATGTCGGGGGAAACACTGAAGCTTTCTTT
NA	NA	TRBV2	TRBJ1-4	CASSEGGQGEKLFF	TGTGCCAGCAGTGAAGGGGGCCAGGGTGAAAAACTGTTTTTT
medium-sized	NA	TRBV25-1	TRBJ2-1	CASSEGRNEQFF	TGTGCCAGCAGTGAAGGCAGGAATGAGCAGTTCTTC
NA	TRBD2	TRBV5-6	TRBJ2-1	CASSLGVRLADHNEQFF	TGTGCCAGCAGCTTGGGGGTCCGACTAGCGGACCACAATGAGCAGTTCTTC
NA	TRBD2	TRBV7-8	TRBJ2-7	CASSSKTSGIFYEQYF	TGTGCCAGCAGCTCCAAAACTAGCGGGATTTTCTACGAGCAGTACTTC
NA	NA	TRBV6-5	TRBJ2-1	CASRSSGYPNNEQFF	TGTGCCAGCAGATCCTCGGGTTATCCAAACAATGAGCAGTTCTTC
NA	NA	TRBV19	TRBJ1-1	CASSIVAGNTEAFF	TGTGCCAGTAGTATAGTGGCAGGGAACACTGAAGCTTTCTTT
NA	TRBD2	TRBV28	TRBJ2-5	CASSLAGGETQYF	TGTGCCAGCAGTTTGGCGGGGGGGGAGACCCAGTACTTC
once	TRBD1	TRBV27	TRBJ2-7	CASSSPGQGSYEQYF	TGTGCCAGCAGTTCACCGGGACAGGGCTCATACGAGCAGTACTTC
NA	TRBD1	TRBV19	TRBJ1-1	CATRDRGNTEAFF	TGTGCCACGCGGGACAGGGGTAACACTGAAGCTTTCTTT
NA	NA	TRBV5-4	TRBJ2-7	CASSQGHQSYEQYF	TGTGCCAGCAGCCAAGGACATCAAAGCTACGAGCAGTACTTC
NA	TRBD2	TRBV2	TRBJ2-3	CASSEGAGADTQYF	TGTGCCAGCAGTGAAGGAGCGGGGGCAGATACGCAGTATTTT
NA	TRBD2	TRBV11-3	TRBJ2-7	CASSLGAGSSYEQYF	TGTGCCAGCAGCTTAGGAGCGGGATCGTCCTACGAGCAGTACTTC
NA	TRBD1	TRBV2	TRBJ1-5	CASSNRGQEQPQHF	TGTGCCAGCAGCAACAGGGGGCAGGAGCAGCCCCAGCATTTT
NA	NA	TRBV4-1	TRBJ2-1	CASSQVADTYNEQFF	TGCGCCAGCAGCCAAGTAGCGGATACCTACAATGAGCAGTTCTTC
NA	TRBD2	TRBV4-2	TRBJ2-3	CASSQDWDYTDTQYF	TGTGCCAGCAGCCAAGATTGGGACTACACAGATACGCAGTATTTT
NA	TRBD1	TRBV7-6	TRBJ1-3	CASSFIETGSGNTIYF	TGTGCCAGCAGCTTTATCGAGACAGGGAGTGGAAACACCATATATTTT
NA	TRBD2	TRBV7-6	TRBJ2-3	CASSLGTSVFPTDTQYF	TGTGCCAGCAGCTTAGGGACTAGCGTTTTTCCCACAGATACGCAGTATTTT
NA	TRBD1	TRBV6-4	TRBJ2-1	CASSDRPGGYNEQFF	TGTGCCAGCAGTGATCGTCCAGGGGGTTACAATGAGCAGTTCTTC
NA	TRBD2	TRBV4-3	TRBJ2-1	CASSQVTSGNLGNEQFF	TGCGCCAGCAGCCAAGTTACTAGCGGGAACCTAGGCAATGAGCAGTTCTTC
NA	NA	TRBV27	TRBJ2-1	CASSLTGRSSYNEQFF	TGTGCCAGCAGTTTAACAGGCCGGAGCTCCTACAATGAGCAGTTCTTC
NA	TRBD1	TRBV6-5	TRBJ1-1	CASSYSGTGAGFEAFF	TGTGCCAGCAGTTACTCCGGGACAGGGGCAGGATTTGAAGCTTTCTTT
NA	TRBD1	TRBV4-2	TRBJ2-7	CASSQELTGGGLYEQYF	TGTGCCAGCAGCCAAGAGTTGACAGGGGGTGGCCTCTACGAGCAGTACTTC
NA	NA	TRBV5-6	TRBJ2-6	CASSADWGSGANVVLTF	TGTGCCAGCAGCGCTGACTGGGGCTCTGGGGCCAACGTCGTCCTGACTTTC
NA	NA	TRBV21-1	TRBJ2-1	CASSKSSGNSYNEQFF	TGTGCCAGCAGCAAATCTAGCGGAAACTCCTACAATGAGCAGTTCTTC
NA	NA	TRBV30	TRBJ2-3	CAWREGMGTQYF	TGTGCCTGGAGGGAGGGGATGGGTACGCAGTATTTT
NA	NA	TRBV7-2	TRBJ2-2	CASSIRPFPPRELFF	TGTGCCAGCAGTATCAGGCCCTTCCCCCCCCGGGAGCTGTTTTTT
NA	NA	TRBV4-1	TRBJ1-5	CASSLRRGNQPQHF	TGCGCCAGCAGCCTGAGACGGGGGAATCAGCCCCAGCATTTT
NA	TRBD2	TRBV19	TRBJ2-1	CASSSGTSYNEQFF	TGTGCCAGTAGCAGCGGGACCTCCTACAATGAGCAGTTCTTC